The T cell receptor beta chain under discussion was sequenced for a study of monozygotic twins with inflammatory bowel disease (dated by TCRdb to between 2018 and 2021). Regarding the complete study: The complete study included 28 monozygotic twin pairs: 19 IBD-discordant Danish pairs and nine German pairs, of which four were IBD-concordant and five were IBD-discordant. The search for disease-associated traits relied mainly on comparing IBD patients with their genetically identical healthy co-twins within discordant pairs. Each individual had, on average, about 151 000 unique TCRalpha sequences and 181 000 unique TCRbeta sequences available for analysis.

From its cysteine to its phenylalanine, the CDR3 spans 16 amino acids. Nucleotide data are not available. Library method: 5' RACE. The input for every TCR library was around 4,000 ng of total RNA. cDNA was synthesized with SMARTScribe reverse transcriptase in eight separate reactions per sample. Unique molecular identifiers containing a 6-nucleotide sample barcode were introduced through template switching during cDNA synthesis. TCRalpha and TCRbeta cDNA was amplified in two nested PCRs of about 17 and 10 cycles, and bead purification was carried out after each PCR. Before amplification, the cDNA was both treated with uracil DNA-glycosylase and purified with the QIAquick PCR purification kit. The second PCR was the step at which Illumina TruSeq-compatible adapters and sample-specific barcodes were added. Library quality and concentration were checked on TapeStation and Qubit, and libraries were pooled at 5 ng each. Sequencing of pooled libraries was carried out on an Illumina HiSeq2500 single-index Rapid Run using 2 x 100 bp reads and custom sequencing primers. The authors processed their data as follows. MiGEC version 1.2.6 was used for UMI-based consensus assembly to correct PCR and sequencing errors. MiXCR version 2.1.1 was used for V(D)J alignment, clonotype assembly and CDR3 extraction. To normalise gene usage, clonotype sharing and MAIT/NKT TCR abundance, the top 1000, 10 000 and 20 000 clonotypes in each sample were analysed. Diversity was computed as the inverse Simpson index with the vegan R package after downsampling to 27 000 UMIs. Statistical testing used paired Mann-Whitney U tests on the discordant twin pairs and applied Benjamini-Hochberg correction for multiple testing. TCRdb reprocessed the reads, and each CDR3 protein sequence is entered once, without DNA. TCRdb, not the authors, supplied the V and J calls. The table kept for this sample lists a few hundred thousand distinct CDR3 sequences. The top ten constitute roughly 1.5% of the sample.

On this clonotype itself: Its antigen target is currently unknown.

The study at large found these results: Concordant and discordant twins showed no difference in repertoire similarity, possibly because of limited statistical power. The analysis was unable to tell different T cell subtypes apart. Because patients received different immunosuppressive treatments, the repertoires may have picked up extra background noise and variability between individuals. Measured by the inverse Simpson index, TCRbeta repertoire diversity was lower in IBD patients than in their healthy co-twins. IBD patients shared fewer clonotypes with other individuals than healthy twins did, most markedly in patients showing signs of disease activity. The results gave no support for a single strong signal or clonotype linked to IBD.

From each donor, an approximately 2.4 ml peripheral blood sample was collected into PAXgene tubes and kept at -80 degrees C. Without T cell sorting, total RNA was isolated from whole blood using the PAXgene blood miRNA kit on an automated QIAcube. Deep TCRalpha and TCRbeta repertoire profiling with unique molecular barcoding was performed on peripheral blood of monozygotic twin pairs concordant or discordant for inflammatory bowel disease. For every twin pair, smoking habits were documented, and each individual was categorised as a current, former or never smoker. Material for sequencing was blood. This chain joins TRBV12-3 or TRBV12-4 to TRBJ2-5. The TCR was taken from a human donor with ulcerative colitis or Crohn's disease, or a healthy co-twin of an affected twin (not recorded which). CDR3 reads: CASSLARHFYQETQYF.